Listed here are 30 T cell receptor beta chains from one sample, sequenced in a study of immune heterogeneity within non-small cell lung tumors. Bulk tumor genomic DNA constituted the template, at around 600 ng per sample. Every primary tumor yielded several biopsies, spaced far apart, that were taken during surgery. Curative surgery was performed on patients who had untreated, newly diagnosed non-small cell lung cancer. It was with 32 V and 13 J primers that multiplex PCR amplified TCR beta CDR3. MiXCR was run by TCRdb on the multiplex PCR reads, yielding one entry per CDR3 protein. Of about 11,000 distinct CDR3 sequences in the sample, approximately 29% were seen once. Sequenced material: lung tumor tissue. These receptors came from a woman aged 45-65 years with non-small cell lung cancer.

V and J are TRBV20-1 and TRBJ2-1; 7 nucleotides line up with TRBD2. The CDR3 loop spans 14 amino acids. V lost 8 bases to trimming and J lost 0 bases; unmatched junction nucleotides: 7. CDR1 and CDR2 (germline): DFQATT, SNEGSKA (reference sequence). CDR3 in DNA: TGCAGTCCCGATCCGGGGGGCTCCTACAATGAGCAGTTCTTC. It yields the protein CSPDPGGSYNEQFF.

For this clonotype: One end of the junction varies from germline; a read error may be responsible. The chain joins TRBV7-2 to TRBJ2-7; D is unresolved. This CDR3 has 12 amino acids. Germline CDR1 SGHTA, CDR2 FQGNSA. CDR3 coding DNA: TGTGCCAACAGCCTCAGTGTATACGAGCAGTACTTC. Amino acids: CANSLSVYEQYF.

There are a few counts of this clonotype. The gene calls are TRBV5-1 and TRBJ1-1; TRBD1 is a possible D gene (5 bases). Trimming removed 1 base from V and 6 bases from J, with 19 bases in between. Germline CDR1 is SGHRS and CDR2 is YFSETQ. The CDR3 runs to 16 residues. The CDR3 is CASSLPHRDGTSEAFF. The DNA for the CDR3 is TGCGCCAGCAGCTTGCCCCATCGGGACGGAACCTCTGAAGCTTTCTTT. Variable domain in full (rest from reference TRBV5-1 and TRBJ1-1): KAGVTQTPRYLIKTRGQQVTLSCSPISGHRSVSWYQQTPGQGLQFLFEYFSETQRNKGNFPGRFSGRQFSNSRSEMNVSTLELGDSALYLCASSLPHRDGTSEAFFGQGTRLTVV.

Ten or more counts support this clonotype. The gene calls are TRBV7-8 and TRBJ2-3, with no clear D. Deletions cut 2 bases from V and 1 base from J, with 10 bases between. CDR1 is SGHVS, CDR2 FQNEAQ, per germline. CDR3 length: 15 residues. The CDR3 DNA is TGTGCCAGCAGCTTATGGTCGTTTGGCACAGATACGCAGTATTTT. Encoded protein: CASSLWSFGTDTQYF.

This clonotype was observed at least ten times. V usage is TRBV12-3 or TRBV12-4 and J usage is TRBJ1-1; D not resolved. The CDR3 is 15 residues long. V was clipped by 2 bases and J by 1 base, with 11 bases between them. This CDR3 reads CASSLSLRTNTEAFF. The CDR3 nucleotides read TGTGCCAGCAGTTTATCGCTACGGACGAACACTGAAGCTTTCTTT.

By frequency in the sample, this clonotype is medium-sized. This chain uses TRBV20-1 with TRBJ2-7; unclear D gene. This CDR3 contains 15 residues. Germline-derived CDR1 and CDR2 are DFQATT and SNEGSKA (reference sequence). V shed 0 bases and J shed 1 base, with 13 bases lying between them. The CDR3 coding sequence is TGCAGTGCTAGAGAGGCGACCCTTCGATCCTACGAGCAGTACTTC. Its protein product is CSAREATLRSYEQYF.

This clonotype has ten or more counts. The gene calls are TRBV5-1 and TRBJ2-5; 8 bases map to TRBD2. After removal of 0 bases from V and 4 bases from J, the junction contained 5 bases not matched to a gene. This CDR3 is 15 amino acids long. CDR1 and CDR2 (germline): SGHRS, YFSETQ. The CDR3 region has the DNA TGCGCCAGCAGCTTGGCCGGGAGGGCCCCAGAGACCCAGTACTTC. It specifies CASSLAGRAPETQYF.

The table lists this clonotype with many counts. CDR3 region: CASSPFPRDRLGEQYF. The CDR3, as DNA: TGTGCCAGCAGCCCATTCCCCCGGGACAGGTTAGGCGAGCAGTACTTC. The chain has TRBV28 and TRBJ2-7; TRBD1 agrees at 8 bases. Per germline, CDR1 MDHEN and CDR2 SYDVKM. The CDR3 loop spans 16 amino acids. J gave up 6 bases and V 6 bases, and 16 bases lay outside the gene matches.

Ten or more counts support this clonotype. The chain links TRBV6-1 to TRBJ2-6; D gene uncertain. Germline CDR1 MNHNS, CDR2 SASEGT. Trimming shortened V by 6 bases and J by 0 bases, and 9 bases separated the two germline ends. The CDR3 loop spans 15 amino acids. As DNA, the CDR3 is TGTGCCAGCAGGACGGCAACCTCTGGGGCCAACGTCCTGACTTTC. Translated, it gives CASRTATSGANVLTF.

This clonotype was recorded many times. The rearrangement links TRBV5-5 to TRBJ1-4; D uncertain. V lost 3 bases and J lost 7, with 13 bases in between. This CDR3 comprises 14 residues. From germline, CDR1 is SGHKS and CDR2 YYEKEE (reference sequence). The CDR3 loop is CASSSGIHGEKLFF. CDR3 DNA: TGTGCCAGCAGCTCCGGCATACACGGTGAAAAACTGTTTTTT.

As concerns this clonotype: A read error may explain this, as a much larger clone is one base away. In this CDR3 the conserved last residue, phenylalanine or tryptophan, is missing, so a read error is likely. The chain couples TRBV7-9 to TRBJ1-2; D perhaps matches TRBD1 (5 bases). V lost 5 bases to trimming and J lost 4 bases, with 17 bases between them. Germline lookup yields CDR1 SEHNR and CDR2 FQNEAQ (reference sequence). The CDR3 runs to 15 residues. CDR3 loop: CASSPNLGRIYGYTC. The CDR3 region has the DNA TGTGCCAGCAGCCCGAATCTGGGACGGATCTATGGCTACACCTGC.

V usage is TRBV6-2 or TRBV6-3 and J usage is TRBJ1-5, with D perhaps TRBD1 (5 bases). Germline V gene sequence: CDR1 MNHEY, CDR2 SVGEGT. This CDR3 has 15 residues. Trimming left V 6 bases short and J 2 bases short, with 14 bases between. CDR3 nucleotides: TGTGCCAGCAGCTTACACGGAGGGGGCAATCAGCCCCAGCATTTT. Translating it yields CASSLHGGGNQPQHF.

In its sample, this clonotype was seen many times. The chain combines TRBV30 with TRBJ1-2; the D gene is possibly TRBD1 (6 bases). Trimming pared 3 bases from V and 2 bases from J, leaving 16 bases between. Germline V gene data show CDR1 as GTSNPN and CDR2 as SVGIG (reference sequence). The CDR3 is made up of 15 amino acids. CDR3 loop: CAWRGTGTKNYGYTF. The CDR3 DNA is TGTGCCTGGAGGGGAACCGGGACAAAAAACTATGGCTACACCTTC.

In the case of this clonotype: This may be a read error: a much more frequent sequence differs by one nucleotide. This rearrangement joins TRBV30 to TRBJ1-1; D may be TRBD1 (5 bases). Germline CDR1 is GTSNPN and CDR2 is SVGIG (reference sequence). This CDR3 is 15 amino acids long. The CDR3 bases are TGTGCCTGGAGGATAGGGGCCACCCTGAACACTGAAGCTTTATTT. The encoded protein is CAWRIGATLNTEALF.

This clonotype appeared once. A much larger clone differs by one base, so this may be a read error. The chain links TRBV28 to TRBJ2-1, with 9 bases aligning to TRBD1. Germline-derived CDR1 and CDR2 are MDHEN and SYDVKM. CDR3 length: 18 amino acids. The CDR3 loop is CASSRYRSGQGSYDEQFF. DNA of the CDR3: TGTGCCAGCAGTCGTTACCGCTCGGGACAGGGCTCCTACGATGAGCAGTTCTTC.

This chain uses TRBV5-1 with TRBJ2-2; 7 bases are shared with TRBD2. Trimming at V came to 0 bases and at J to 6 bases, leaving 5 bases not matched to a gene. The CDR3 has 15 amino acids. The V gene's germline CDR1 is SGHRS and CDR2 YFSETQ. CDR3 nucleotides: TGCGCCAGCAGCTTGGGCGGGAGAGGGGCCGGGGAGCTGTTTTTT. The encoded protein is CASSLGGRGAGELFF.

The V call is TRBV30, the J call TRBJ1-5; perhaps TRBD1 as D (5 bases). This CDR3 spans 15 amino acids. Germline V CDR1 and CDR2: GTSNPN, SVGIG (reference sequence). Trimming left V 0 bases short and J 2 bases short, with 11 bases between. The CDR3 region is CAWSVMGGGNQPQHF. In nucleotides, the CDR3 is TGTGCCTGGAGTGTTATGGGGGGGGGCAATCAGCCCCAGCATTTT.

A remark on this clonotype: Since a much larger clone is just one base distant, this may be a read error. The genes are TRBV10-1 and TRBJ2-1; TRBD2 aligns across 8 bases. The germline gives CDR1 WNHNN, CDR2 SYGVQD (reference sequence). J lost 10 bases, V lost 4 bases, and 12 bases had no gene match. CDR3 length: 15 amino acids. The CDR3 nucleotides are TGCGCCAGCAGTGTGTATGCGGGGGGCCCAGGGGAGCAGTTCTTC. It translates to CASSVYAGGPGEQFF.

Within the sample, this clonotype is medium-sized. The V and J genes are TRBV6-1 and TRBJ2-7, with TRBD2 identical over 10 bases. With V trimmed by 6 bases and J by 4 bases, 9 bases remained unmatched. CDR1 and CDR2 (germline): MNHNS, SASEGT. The CDR3 sequence is 15 residues long. Here the CDR3 reads CASRSGATSGYEQYF. CDR3 bases: TGTGCCAGCAGAAGCGGGGCGACTAGCGGGTACGAGCAGTACTTC.

The chain is built from TRBV10-3 and TRBJ2-7, with 8 bases identical to TRBD1. The CDR3 loop spans 14 amino acids. V gave up 2 bases and J gave up 5 bases; unmatched junction bases: 5. Germline V gene data show CDR1 as ENHRY and CDR2 as SYGVKD. CDR3 region: CAISEGTGGHEQYF. For the CDR3, the DNA is TGTGCCATCAGTGAGGGTACAGGGGGACACGAGCAGTACTTC.

This clonotype was detected many times. The chain recombines TRBV20-1 with TRBJ2-3; D is unresolved. The V end was cut by 5 bases, the J end by 0 bases, with 6 bases between. This CDR3 has 12 residues. The germline gives CDR1 DFQATT, CDR2 SNEGSKA (reference sequence). In nucleotides, the CDR3 is TGCAGTGCTCCTACTAGCACAGATACGCAGTATTTT. Amino acids: CSAPTSTDTQYF.

Note on this clonotype: A much more abundant neighbour one base away suggests this may be a read error. The rearrangement uses TRBV10-3 and TRBJ2-7, with D unresolved. The CDR3 consists of 11 residues. The V gene lost 5 bases and the J gene lost 0 bases, with 2 bases spanning the gap. Per germline, CDR1 ENHRY and CDR2 SYGVKD. CDR3 amino acids: CAISYSYEQYF. The CDR3 nucleotides are TGTGCCATCAGTTACTCCTACGAGCAGTACTTC.

This clonotype showed up many times. The genes are TRBV5-1 and TRBJ2-1, with no clear D. Germline CDR1 reads SGHRS; CDR2 reads YFSETQ. Trimming stripped 4 bases from V and 4 bases from J, with 3 bases between. The CDR3 extends over 11 amino acids. The CDR3 sequence: CASSLYNEQFF. CDR3 DNA: TGCGCCAGCAGCCTATACAATGAGCAGTTCTTC.

This clonotype was found a few times. The chain uses TRBV7-8 and TRBJ2-3; D is undetermined. The CDR3 runs 12 residues. V lost 5 bases and J 14 bases, leaving 17 bases between the germline ends. CDR1 SGHVS and CDR2 FQNEAQ come from the germline V gene. CDR3 nucleotides: TGTGCCAGCAGCCCACGGACCGCCAGCTGGTATTTT. The encoded protein is CASSPRTASWYF.

V and J are TRBV28 and TRBJ2-5; 9 nucleotides align to TRBD1. The germline gives CDR1 MDHEN, CDR2 SYDVKM. This CDR3 contains 16 residues. J was trimmed by 4 bases and V by 5 bases; bases with no gene match: 11. The CDR3 nucleotides are TGTGCCAGCAGTACCCCCCCACAGGGGGCGGCAGAGACCCAGTACTTC. Translated, it gives CASSTPPQGAAETQYF.

This clonotype counts as medium-sized. V gene TRBV11-2 combines with J gene TRBJ1-1, with unresolved D. Germline V CDR1 and CDR2: SGHAT, FQNNGV. This CDR3 spans 13 amino acids. V lost 5 bases and J lost 1, with 8 bases in between. The CDR3 here is CASSQTQNTEAFF. CDR3 nucleotide sequence: TGTGCCAGCAGCCAGACGCAGAACACTGAAGCTTTCTTT. Based on the CDR3 plus reference TRBV11-2 and TRBJ1-1, the full variable domain is EAGVAQSPRYKIIEKRQSVAFWCNPISGHATLYWYQQILGQGPKLLIQFQNNGVVDDSQLPKDRFSAERLKGVDSTLKIQPAKLEDSAVYLCASSQTQNTEAFFGQGTRLTVV.

This clonotype is medium-sized in the sample. The gene calls are TRBV28 and TRBJ2-7; D is uncertain. From germline, CDR1 is MDHEN and CDR2 SYDVKM. The CDR3 runs 14 residues. V was clipped by 1 base and J by 3 bases, with 10 bases between them. CDR3 protein: CASSLYVLFYEQYF. The CDR3 coding sequence is TGTGCCAGCAGTTTATACGTTTTATTCTACGAGCAGTACTTC.

This clonotype was recorded many times. CDR3 coding DNA: TGTGCCAGTACCGACAGGCAGGCTCTTCTTGGCTACACCTTC. Protein: CASTDRQALLGYTF. The genes are TRBV19 and TRBJ1-2; D may be TRBD1 (6 bases). Germline CDR1 and CDR2: LNHDA and SQIVND (reference sequence). This CDR3 is built from 14 residues. V gave up 7 bases and J gave up 7 bases, with 19 bases separating them. The full variable domain, its missing parts supplied by reference TRBV19 and TRBJ1-2, is DGGITQSPKYLFRKEGQNVTLSCEQNLNHDAMYWYRQDPGQGLRLIYYSQIVNDFQKGDIAEGYSVSREKKESFPLTVTSAQKNPTAFYLCASTDRQALLGYTFGSGTRLTVV.

The rearrangement uses TRBV25-1 and TRBJ1-5; 9 bases are a match to TRBD1. From germline, CDR1 is MGHDK and CDR2 SYGVNS. This CDR3 comprises 15 residues. The V and J ends lost 3 bases and 5 bases, in that order; junction bases with no gene match: 5. In DNA form, the CDR3 reads TGTGCCAGCAGTGATACCGGGACAGGGCATCAGCCCCAGCATTTT. It yields the protein CASSDTGTGHQPQHF.

Worth noting for this clonotype: Possible read error: a much larger clone is one base away. This chain joins TRBV7-3 and TRBJ2-7, with TRBD2 identical over 14 bases. The CDR3 sequence is 17 residues long. Germline V CDR1 and CDR2: SGHTA, FQGTGA. CDR3 nucleotide sequence: TGTGCCAACAGCTCGACTAGCGGGGGGGCCGGCTCCTCCGAGCAGTACTTC. Its protein is CANSSTSGGAGSSEQYF.